This entry lists 15 T cell receptor beta chains sequenced from one sample in a study of CD8+ T cells in alopecia areata. cDNA prepared by RNA extraction and subsequent reverse transcription served as the template for sequencing. Sequenced by immunoSEQ multiplex PCR; TCRdb stores in-frame clones only, minus some. The profile shows over 150,000 clones, roughly 60% of them singletons. Sequences were derived from CD4+ T cells sorted from blood, sampled at week 0. Source of these receptors: a human donor with alopecia areata.

This clone was seen only a few times. The chain uses TRBV29-1 and TRBJ1-2; tentatively, D is TRBD1 (5 bases). With 6 bases removed from V and 7 bases from J, the gap between germline ends came to 12 bases. The CDR3 sequence is 11 residues long. Germline CDR1 reads SQVTM; CDR2 reads ANQGSEA. CDR3 protein: CSVAGIGGYTF. For the CDR3, the DNA is TGCAGCGTAGCAGGGATAGGTGGCTACACCTTC.

CDR3 nucleotide sequence: TGCAGCGTTGTCCTAGCGGGCTCTGCCGAGCAGTACTTC. Translating gives CSVVLAGSAEQYF. This chain links TRBV29-1 with TRBJ2-7; 8 positions match TRBD2. J lost 6 bases, V lost 4 bases, and 8 bases had no gene match. Germline V gene data show CDR1 as SQVTM and CDR2 as ANQGSEA. CDR3 length: 13 amino acids.

This chain links TRBV30 with TRBJ2-5; the match to TRBD1 covers 9 bases. Germline V gene data show CDR1 as GTSNPN and CDR2 as SVGIG (reference sequence). This CDR3 is 13 amino acids long. Trimming cost V 3 bases and J 5 bases; bases outside gene matches: 4. CDR3 loop: CAWRGQGQETQYF. CDR3 nucleotides: TGTGCCTGGAGGGGACAGGGTCAGGAGACCCAGTACTTC.

V usage is TRBV7-2 and J usage is TRBJ2-4, with D perhaps matching TRBD1 or TRBD2 (5 bases each). V was shortened by 4 bases and J by 13 bases, with 11 bases between the two germline ends. This CDR3 is built from 11 residues. Germline V gene lookup returns CDR1 SGHTA and CDR2 FQGNSA. CDR3 sequence (DNA): TGTGCCAGCAGCTCCTGGGGCGGGCAGTACTTC. Translating it yields CASSSWGGQYF.

The rearrangement joins TRBV5-4 to TRBJ2-6, with D hard to call. The germline V gene encodes CDR1 SGHNT and CDR2 YYREEE (reference sequence). The CDR3 consists of 19 residues. V lost 0 bases, J lost 0 bases, and 16 bases lay in between. CDR3 sequence: CASSLAGTVGISGANVLTF. The CDR3 DNA sequence: TGTGCCAGCAGCTTGGCCGGCACAGTAGGTATCTCTGGGGCCAACGTCCTGACTTTC.

The rearrangement joins TRBV7-2 to TRBJ1-1; D gene uncertain. CDR1 SGHTA and CDR2 FQGNSA come from the germline V gene. V gave up 6 bases and J gave up 0 bases, with 11 bases separating them. The CDR3 runs to 14 residues. CDR3 in amino acids: CASSLPLMNTEAFF. CDR3 bases: TGTGCCAGCAGTTTACCGTTAATGAACACTGAAGCTTTCTTT.

The V and J genes are TRBV27 and TRBJ1-6, with D perhaps TRBD1 (6 bases). The CDR3 loop spans 16 amino acids. Trimming took 0 bases from V and 7 from J, leaving 13 bases between them. CDR1 is MNHEY and CDR2 is SMNVEV in the germline V gene (reference sequence). The CDR3 here is CASSLSVGGRNSPLHF. The DNA of the CDR3 is TGTGCCAGCAGTTTATCGGTAGGGGGGCGAAATTCACCCCTCCACTTT.

This sequence joins TRBV6-6 and TRBJ2-6; possibly TRBD1 for D (6 bases). This CDR3 comprises 16 residues. The V gene lost 7 bases and the J gene lost 1 base, with 14 bases spanning the gap. CDR1 and CDR2 (germline): MNHNY, SVGAGI (reference sequence). The CDR3 region is CASMGALSSGANVLTF. The CDR3 region has the DNA TGTGCCAGCATGGGGGCCTTGTCGTCTGGGGCCAACGTCCTGACTTTC.

J is TRBJ2-7 and V is TRBV15; D remains ambiguous. Between the trimmed V and J ends, which lost 0 bases and 6 bases, there was a span of 12 bases. CDR3 length: 14 residues. CDR1 is LNHNV, CDR2 YYDKDF, per germline (reference sequence). The CDR3 DNA reads TGTGCCACCAGCAGAGATCAAACCCTGACCGAGCAGTACTTC. Protein sequence: CATSRDQTLTEQYF.

J is TRBJ2-1 and V is TRBV29-1; D gene unclear. There are 14 residues in the CDR3. V gave up 8 bases and J gave up 0 bases, with 14 bases separating them. The germline CDR1 and CDR2 sequences are SQVTM and ANQGSEA. The CDR3 region is CSLLDLSSYNEQFF. In DNA, the CDR3 is TGCAGCCTCTTGGACCTAAGCTCCTACAATGAGCAGTTCTTC.

This sequence joins TRBV29-1 and TRBJ1-1; perhaps TRBD1 as D (5 bases). This CDR3 has 13 residues. V lost 4 bases to trimming and J lost 4 bases, with 13 bases between them. Looked up from germline, CDR1 is SQVTM and CDR2 is ANQGSEA. The CDR3 spells CSVVVGLGTEAFF. In nucleotides, the CDR3 is TGCAGCGTTGTTGTGGGACTGGGCACTGAAGCTTTCTTT.

The genes are TRBV30 and TRBJ2-3, with TRBD2 matching 7 bases. V was pared by 3 bases and J by 1 base, with 10 bases of the junction left unmatched. CDR3 length: 16 amino acids. The germline gives CDR1 GTSNPN, CDR2 SVGIG (reference sequence). The CDR3 is CAWSHKFAGGTDTQYF. CDR3 DNA sequence: TGTGCCTGGAGCCATAAATTCGCGGGAGGCACAGATACGCAGTATTTT.

The chain couples TRBV7-9 to TRBJ1-2; 9 nucleotides line up with TRBD1. The CDR3 sequence is 14 residues long. The V segment lost 5 bases and the J segment 6 bases; nucleotides outside the gene matches: 7. From germline, CDR1 is SEHNR and CDR2 FQNEAQ (reference sequence). For the CDR3, the DNA is TGTGCCAGCAGCCCATCCGGGACAGGGAATGGCTACACCTTC. This sequence encodes CASSPSGTGNGYTF.

This clone was counted between two and nine times. The genes are TRBV5-6 and TRBJ2-7; no firm D call. The CDR3 is 13 amino acids. Trimming left V 5 bases short and J 2 bases short, with 11 bases between. Germline V gene sequence: CDR1 SGHDT, CDR2 YYEEEE. For the CDR3, the DNA is TGTGCCAGCAGACTTGCGGCGACCTACGAGCAGTACTTC. Translation: CASRLAATYEQYF.

V usage is TRBV2 and J usage is TRBJ1-3, with a weak D call TRBD1 (5 bases). The CDR3 covers 14 residues. Between the trimmed V and J ends, which lost 5 bases and 2 bases, there was a span of 10 bases. From germline, CDR1 is SNHLY and CDR2 FYNNEI. In DNA, the CDR3 is TGTGCCAGCAGTCTCGGACAAACTGGAAACACCATATATTTT. This sequence encodes CASSLGQTGNTIYF.